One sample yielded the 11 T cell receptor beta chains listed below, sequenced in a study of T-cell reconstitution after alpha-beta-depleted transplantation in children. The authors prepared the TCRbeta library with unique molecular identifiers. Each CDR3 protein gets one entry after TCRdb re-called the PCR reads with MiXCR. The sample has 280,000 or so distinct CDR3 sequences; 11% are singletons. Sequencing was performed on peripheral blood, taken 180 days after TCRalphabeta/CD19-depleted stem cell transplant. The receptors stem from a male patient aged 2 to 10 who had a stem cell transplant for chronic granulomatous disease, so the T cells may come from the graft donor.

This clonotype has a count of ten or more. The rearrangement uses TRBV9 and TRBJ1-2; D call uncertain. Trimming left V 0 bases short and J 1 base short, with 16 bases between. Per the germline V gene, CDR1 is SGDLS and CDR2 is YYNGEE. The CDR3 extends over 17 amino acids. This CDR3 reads CASSVAPDGKGNYGYTF. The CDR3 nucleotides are TGTGCCAGCAGCGTAGCCCCTGACGGAAAGGGTAACTATGGCTACACCTTC.

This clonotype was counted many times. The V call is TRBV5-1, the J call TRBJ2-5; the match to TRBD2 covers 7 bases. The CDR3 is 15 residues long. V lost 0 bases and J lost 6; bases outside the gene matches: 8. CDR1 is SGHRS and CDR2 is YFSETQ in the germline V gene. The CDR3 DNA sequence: TGCGCCAGCAGCTTGGGTGACGGGGGGACGAAGACCCAGTACTTC. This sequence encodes CASSLGDGGTKTQYF.

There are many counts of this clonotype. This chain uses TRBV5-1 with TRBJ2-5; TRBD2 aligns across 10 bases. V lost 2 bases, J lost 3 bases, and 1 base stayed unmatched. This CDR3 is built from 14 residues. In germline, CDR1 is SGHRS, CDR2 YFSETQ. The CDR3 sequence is CASSLTSGKETQYF. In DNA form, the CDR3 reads TGCGCCAGCAGCTTAACTAGCGGGAAAGAGACCCAGTACTTC.

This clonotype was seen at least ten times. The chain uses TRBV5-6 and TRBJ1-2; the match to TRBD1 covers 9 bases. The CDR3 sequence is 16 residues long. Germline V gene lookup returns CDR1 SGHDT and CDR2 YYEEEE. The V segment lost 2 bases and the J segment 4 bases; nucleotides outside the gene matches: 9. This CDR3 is CASSLVGQGWTYGYTF. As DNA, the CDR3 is TGTGCCAGCAGCTTAGTGGGACAGGGATGGACCTATGGCTACACCTTC.

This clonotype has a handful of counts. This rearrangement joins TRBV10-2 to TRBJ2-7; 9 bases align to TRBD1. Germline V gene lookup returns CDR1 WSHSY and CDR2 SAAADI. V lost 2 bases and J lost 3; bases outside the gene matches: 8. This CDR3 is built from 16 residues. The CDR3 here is CASSETPGQGIYEQYF. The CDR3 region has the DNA TGCGCCAGCAGTGAGACTCCGGGACAGGGTATCTACGAGCAGTACTTC.

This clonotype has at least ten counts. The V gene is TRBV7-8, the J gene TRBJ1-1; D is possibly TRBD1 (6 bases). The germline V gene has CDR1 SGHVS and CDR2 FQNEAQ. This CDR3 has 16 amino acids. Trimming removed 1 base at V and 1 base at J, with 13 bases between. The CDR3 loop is CASSLVKGGGNTEAFF. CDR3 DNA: TGTGCCAGCAGCTTAGTAAAAGGGGGGGGGAACACTGAAGCTTTCTTT.

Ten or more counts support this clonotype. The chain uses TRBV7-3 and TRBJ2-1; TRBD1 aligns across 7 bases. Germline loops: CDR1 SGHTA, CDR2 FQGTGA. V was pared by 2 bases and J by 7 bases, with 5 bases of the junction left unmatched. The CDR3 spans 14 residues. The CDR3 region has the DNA TGTGCCAGCAGCTTATATGGCAGGGGGAATGAGCAGTTCTTC. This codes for CASSLYGRGNEQFF.

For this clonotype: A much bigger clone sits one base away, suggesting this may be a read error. CDR3 in amino acids: CSRGTGLKETQYF. The CDR3 region has the DNA TGCAGTCGCGGGACAGGGCTTAAAGAGACCCAGTACTTC. The gene calls are TRBV20-1 and TRBJ2-5; 9 nucleotides line up with TRBD1. Trimming cost V 8 bases and J 3 bases; bases outside gene matches: 7. The CDR3 consists of 13 residues. CDR1 and CDR2 from the germline V gene are DFQATT and SNEGSKA (reference sequence).

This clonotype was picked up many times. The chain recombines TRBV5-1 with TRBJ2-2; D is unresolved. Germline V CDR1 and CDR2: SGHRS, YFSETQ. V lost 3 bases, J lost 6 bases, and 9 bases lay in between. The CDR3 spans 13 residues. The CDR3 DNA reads TGCGCCAGCAGCTGGGGTTTCGCCGGGGAGCTGTTTTTT. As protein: CASSWGFAGELFF.

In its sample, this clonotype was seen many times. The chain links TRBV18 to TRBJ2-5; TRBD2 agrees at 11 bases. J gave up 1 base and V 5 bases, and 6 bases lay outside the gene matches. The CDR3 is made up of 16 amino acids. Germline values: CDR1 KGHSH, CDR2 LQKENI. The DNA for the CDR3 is TGTGCCAGCTCATCAGGACTAGCGGGCCGCCAAGAGACCCAGTACTTC. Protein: CASSSGLAGRQETQYF.

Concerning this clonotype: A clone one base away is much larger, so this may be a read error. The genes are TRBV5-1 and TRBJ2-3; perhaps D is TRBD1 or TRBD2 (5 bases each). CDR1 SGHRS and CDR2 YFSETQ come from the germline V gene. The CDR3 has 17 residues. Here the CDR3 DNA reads TGCGCCAGCAGCTTGCCCGAGGGGAGCGCTTACACAGATTCGCAGTATTTT. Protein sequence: CASSLPEGSAYTDSQYF.